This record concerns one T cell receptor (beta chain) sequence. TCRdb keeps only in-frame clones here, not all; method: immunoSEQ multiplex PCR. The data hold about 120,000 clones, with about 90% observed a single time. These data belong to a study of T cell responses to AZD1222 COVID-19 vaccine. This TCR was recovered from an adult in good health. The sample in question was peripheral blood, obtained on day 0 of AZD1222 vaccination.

CDR3 sequence (DNA): TGTGCCAGCAAACTAACGGGACAGGCCTACGAGCAGTACTTC. Translation: CASKLTGQAYEQYF. The chain links TRBV6-5 to TRBJ2-7; 8 nucleotides agree with TRBD1. The germline CDR1 and CDR2 sequences are MNHEY and SVGAGI. This CDR3 has 14 residues. J lost 2 bases, V lost 7 bases, and 7 bases had no gene match.